This passage covers 21 T cell receptor beta chains from one sample sequenced in a study of cytomegalovirus exposure and HLA in healthy donors. The PCR contained 60 Vbeta and 13 Jbeta primers. The protocol was immunoSEQ multiplex PCR, while the TCRdb copy is restricted to in-frame clones and leaves out a portion. In the table there are around 210,000 clones, 75% to 85% of which are singletons. Source material: PBMCs. All receptors come from a woman aged 40 to 55 in good health and CMV-seronegative.

The table lists this clone with a few counts. This chain joins TRBV27 and TRBJ2-1; weak D call: TRBD1 (5 bases). The length of the CDR3 is 14 residues. Germline CDR1 reads MNHEY; CDR2 reads SMNVEV (reference sequence). V was shortened by 2 bases and J by 2 bases, with 7 bases between the two germline ends. CDR3 sequence reads: CASSLQGPYNEQFF. Written as DNA, the CDR3 is TGTGCCAGCAGTTTACAGGGTCCCTACAATGAGCAGTTCTTC.

The chain links TRBV5-1 to TRBJ1-4, with D possibly being TRBD1 (5 bases). Trimming took 4 bases from V and 5 from J, leaving 15 bases between them. Germline loops: CDR1 SGHRS, CDR2 YFSETQ. CDR3 length equals 15 residues. This CDR3 reads CASSELTGQNEKLFF. DNA for the CDR3: TGCGCCAGCAGCGAACTCACAGGCCAGAATGAAAAACTGTTTTTT.

The genes are TRBV4-1 and TRBJ2-1; D possibly corresponds to TRBD2 (8 bases). The CDR3 consists of 18 residues. The V and J ends lost 0 bases and 7 bases respectively, with 22 bases between them. The germline V gene encodes CDR1 MGHRA and CDR2 YSYEKL. This CDR3 is CASSQEGQVSGRWNEQFF. The CDR3 DNA sequence: TGCGCCAGCAGCCAAGAAGGACAGGTGAGCGGGAGATGGAATGAGCAGTTCTTC.

This clone was recorded once. This chain connects TRBV5-8 to TRBJ2-4, with 7 positions matching TRBD2. The CDR3 runs 14 residues. Trimming took 0 bases from V and 7 from J; bases not matched to a gene: 4. CDR1 and CDR2 (germline): SGHTS, YDEGEE. The CDR3 loop is CASSLGVGGNIQYF. The CDR3 DNA follows: TGTGCCAGCAGCTTGGGGGTCGGGGGGAACATTCAGTACTTC.

The V call is TRBV9, the J call TRBJ2-1, with D possibly being TRBD1 (5 bases). Germline V lookup: CDR1 SGDLS, CDR2 YYNGEE. The CDR3 totals 13 residues. V lost 0 bases, J lost 8 bases, and 9 bases lay in between. The CDR3 reads CASSVAGFDEQFF. The CDR3 DNA is TGTGCCAGCAGCGTAGCAGGGTTCGATGAGCAGTTCTTC.

The chain couples TRBV28 to TRBJ2-2, with 11 bases matching TRBD2. Unmatched junction bases numbered 11, after V lost 6 bases and J lost 2 bases. The CDR3 covers 18 residues. Germline CDR1 reads MDHEN; CDR2 reads SYDVKM. DNA for the CDR3: TGTGCCAGCAGGGCGACTAGCGGGAAAACCGGCAACACCGGGGAGCTGTTTTTT. This sequence encodes CASRATSGKTGNTGELFF.

The chain has TRBV18 and TRBJ1-1; the D gene is possibly TRBD1 (6 bases). Germline CDR1 reads KGHSH; CDR2 reads LQKENI. This CDR3 has 13 amino acids. The ends were cut back, 2 bases at V and 3 bases at J, with 7 bases in the middle. CDR3 in amino acids: CASSPNRDTEAFF. The CDR3 region has the DNA TGTGCCAGCTCACCAAACAGGGACACTGAAGCTTTCTTT.

This sequence joins TRBV28 and TRBJ1-2; TRBD1 agrees at 8 bases. Germline V gene lookup returns CDR1 MDHEN and CDR2 SYDVKM. This CDR3 is 15 amino acids long. V shed 5 bases and J 4 bases; nucleotides not matched to a gene: 9. Here the CDR3 DNA reads TGTGCCAGCAGTCTCACGCAGGGGGCTTTCTATGGCTACACCTTC. Translated: CASSLTQGAFYGYTF.

The chain uses TRBV27 and TRBJ2-3; D is unclear. V lost 2 bases to trimming and J lost 2 bases, with 14 bases between them. The CDR3 spans 16 residues. CDR1 is MNHEY, CDR2 SMNVEV, per germline (reference sequence). The CDR3 region is CASSLSFPLATDTQYF. The CDR3 region has the DNA TGTGCCAGCAGTTTAAGCTTCCCATTAGCCACAGATACGCAGTATTTT.

CDR3 sequence (DNA): TGCGCCAGCAGCTTGGGGCAGGGGGCCCTACCTAACTATGGCTACACCTTC. This sequence encodes CASSLGQGALPNYGYTF. The chain combines TRBV5-1 with TRBJ1-2; TRBD1 matches 8 bases. CDR1 is SGHRS and CDR2 is YFSETQ in the germline V gene. J lost 0 bases, V lost 0 bases, and 7 bases had no gene match. This CDR3 region has 17 residues. The variable domain in full, completed from reference TRBV5-1 and TRBJ1-2, reads KAGVTQTPRYLIKTRGQQVTLSCSPISGHRSVSWYQQTPGQGLQFLFEYFSETQRNKGNFPGRFSGRQFSNSRSEMNVSTLELGDSALYLCASSLGQGALPNYGYTFGSGTRLTVV.

J is TRBJ2-3 and V is TRBV5-5; possibly TRBD1 for D (6 bases). Germline CDR1 and CDR2: SGHKS and YYEKEE (reference sequence). The V end lost 4 bases, the J end lost 8 bases, and 17 bases lay between the germline ends. There are 14 residues in the CDR3. The CDR3 loop is CASSTEQGRGTQYF. The CDR3 coding sequence is TGTGCCAGCAGCACTGAACAGGGACGAGGTACGCAGTATTTT.

This chain links TRBV9 with TRBJ2-1, with TRBD2 matching 9 bases. This CDR3 contains 15 residues. Looked up from germline, CDR1 is SGDLS and CDR2 is YYNGEE. The ends lost 0 bases at V and 4 bases at J; junction bases unmatched: 2. CDR3 loop: CASSVASGDYNEQFF. The CDR3 DNA reads TGTGCCAGCAGCGTAGCTAGCGGGGATTACAATGAGCAGTTCTTC.

The genes are TRBV10-3 and TRBJ2-3, with 7 bases lining up with TRBD1. Losses at the gene ends were 7 bases for V and 0 bases for J; bases not matched to a gene: 4. This CDR3 is built from 14 residues. The germline V gene encodes CDR1 ENHRY and CDR2 SYGVKD. The CDR3: CAIKGQVSTDTQYF. The CDR3 DNA reads as TGTGCCATCAAAGGACAGGTTAGCACAGATACGCAGTATTTT.

V gene TRBV6-5 combines with J gene TRBJ2-7, with 9 bases that match TRBD1. The V and J ends lost 4 bases and 4 bases, in that order; junction bases with no gene match: 5. Germline V gene sequence: CDR1 MNHEY, CDR2 SVGAGI. The length of the CDR3 is 14 residues. CDR3 region: CASSLDRGSYEQYF. CDR3 in DNA: TGTGCCAGCAGTTTAGACAGGGGGAGTTACGAGCAGTACTTC.

This clone occurred once. This chain connects TRBV10-1 to TRBJ2-5; D possibly corresponds to TRBD1 (6 bases). The J call is doubtful: the DNA matches TRBJ2-7 better. This CDR3 contains 15 residues. Germline V gene sequence: CDR1 WNHNN, CDR2 SYGVQD (reference sequence). The CDR3 bases are TGCGCCAGCAGCGATTCGACAGGAGCCCTGGCCGAGCAGTACTTC. It codes for CASSDSTGALAEQYF.

V gene TRBV19 combines with J gene TRBJ2-7, with D maybe TRBD2 (6 bases). This CDR3 is 15 amino acids long. V was shortened by 4 bases and J by 0 bases, with 13 bases between the two germline ends. Germline loops: CDR1 LNHDA, CDR2 SQIVND (reference sequence). CDR3 coding DNA: TGTGCCAGTAGTACCCTTGGAGGGAGCTCCTACGAGCAGTACTTC. This sequence encodes CASSTLGGSSYEQYF. Full variable domain (missing parts from reference TRBV19 and TRBJ2-7): DGGITQSPKYLFRKEGQNVTLSCEQNLNHDAMYWYRQDPGQGLRLIYYSQIVNDFQKGDIAEGYSVSREKKESFPLTVTSAQKNPTAFYLCASSTLGGSSYEQYFGPGTRLTVT.

The chain joins TRBV5-1 to TRBJ2-1; D is perhaps TRBD1 (6 bases). The CDR3 runs 16 residues. Germline values: CDR1 SGHRS, CDR2 YFSETQ. Trimming took off 3 bases at V and 7 bases at J, with 20 bases between the two ends. For the CDR3, the DNA is TGCGCCAGCAGCTCCGGGTCGTCAGGGGCGATAAATGAGCAGTTCTTC. This sequence encodes CASSSGSSGAINEQFF.

The gene calls are TRBV9 and TRBJ2-1; possible D gene TRBD2, 6 bases. V was cut by 0 bases and J by 6 bases, with 10 bases left in between. The CDR3 has 14 residues. Germline values: CDR1 SGDLS, CDR2 YYNGEE. The CDR3 region is CASSVGGDFNEQFF. CDR3 nucleotides: TGTGCCAGCAGCGTAGGAGGGGACTTCAATGAGCAGTTCTTC. Drawing the rest from reference TRBV9 and TRBJ2-1, the complete variable domain is DSGVTQTPKHLITATGQRVTLRCSPRSGDLSVYWYQQSLDQGLQFLIQYYNGEERAKGNILERFSAQQFPDLHSELNLSSLELGDSALYFCASSVGGDFNEQFFGPGTRLTVL.

The rearrangement links TRBV2 to TRBJ1-1; D uncertain. Germline assignment: CDR1 SNHLY and CDR2 FYNNEI. Trimming left V 7 bases short and J 4 bases short, with 19 bases between. The CDR3 is 15 residues long. CDR3 region: CASIPTGVRFTEAFF. For the CDR3, the DNA is TGTGCCAGCATCCCCACGGGAGTAAGGTTCACTGAAGCTTTCTTT.

The rearrangement links TRBV5-1 to TRBJ2-3; D not certain. Germline assignment: CDR1 SGHRS and CDR2 YFSETQ. V was clipped by 1 base and J by 5 bases, with 8 bases between them. This CDR3 comprises 13 residues. CDR3 bases: TGCGCCAGCAGCTTGTACGTCGGAGATACGCAGTATTTT. Protein: CASSLYVGDTQYF.

This clone was detected only a few times. The chain joins TRBV7-3 to TRBJ2-7; 9 positions agree with TRBD2. V lost 4 bases to trimming and J lost 5 bases; unmatched junction nucleotides: 3. In germline, CDR1 is SGHTA, CDR2 FQGTGA. The CDR3 length is 13 residues. The CDR3 bases are TGTGCCAGCAGCTCGGGACTAGCCGACGAGCAGTACTTC. Translated: CASSSGLADEQYF. Using reference TRBV7-3 and TRBJ2-7 for the parts outside the CDR3, the full variable domain is GAGVSQTPSNKVTEKGKYVELRCDPISGHTALYWYRQSLGQGPEFLIYFQGTGAADDSGLPNDRFFAVRPEGSVSTLKIQRTERGDSAVYLCASSSGLADEQYFGPGTRLTVT.